This entry lists 10 T cell receptor beta chains sequenced from one sample in a study of T cell responses to AZD1222 COVID-19 vaccine. Produced via immunoSEQ multiplex PCR; TCRdb's table is partial and in-frame only. The table includes 56,000 or so clones, approximately 88% detected once. The starting material was peripheral blood, obtained on day 0 of AZD1222 vaccination. The receptors here all came from an adult in good health.

The chain joins TRBV4-3 to TRBJ1-4; no clear D gene. CDR3 length equals 16 residues. V shed 1 base and J shed 5 bases, with 14 bases lying between them. Germline V gene sequence: CDR1 LGHNA, CDR2 YSLEER. The CDR3 region has the DNA TGCGCCAGCAGCCAAGGAACCGGGCACACAAATGAAAAACTGTTTTTT. Translating gives CASSQGTGHTNEKLFF.

V usage is TRBV30 and J usage is TRBJ1-2; 10 nucleotides align to TRBD1. CDR1 GTSNPN and CDR2 SVGIG come from the germline V gene (reference sequence). V lost 3 bases, J lost 4 bases, and 11 bases stayed unmatched. There are 16 residues in the CDR3. Here the CDR3 reads CAWRGGQGRRIYGYTF. The DNA for the CDR3 is TGTGCCTGGAGGGGGGGACAGGGGCGGAGGATCTATGGCTACACCTTC.

The J gene is TRBJ2-3, the V gene TRBV3-1 (or the pseudogene TRBV3-2), with 13 positions matching TRBD2. V was pared by 3 bases and J by 4 bases, with 4 bases of the junction left unmatched. CDR1 is LGHDT, CDR2 YNNKEL, per germline (reference sequence). The CDR3 is 16 residues long. The chain's CDR3 is CASSHRLAGGPDTQYF. DNA of the CDR3: TGTGCCAGCAGCCACAGACTAGCGGGAGGCCCAGATACGCAGTATTTT.

The chain links TRBV18 to TRBJ1-2; D not resolved. Trimming took off 3 bases at V and 3 bases at J, with 5 bases between the two ends. Germline CDR1 is KGHSH and CDR2 is LQKENI. The CDR3 sequence is 12 residues long. The CDR3 nucleotides are TGTGCCAGCTCACCGGCAGACTATGGCTACACCTTC. Protein: CASSPADYGYTF.

This rearrangement joins TRBV15 to TRBJ2-3, with TRBD2 matching over 15 bases. The CDR3 consists of 15 residues. J lost 6 bases, V lost 5 bases, and 3 bases had no gene match. Germline CDR1 is LNHNV and CDR2 is YYDKDF (reference sequence). The CDR3: CATSGTSGRLDTQYF. CDR3 nucleotides: TGTGCCACCAGCGGGACTAGCGGGAGGTTGGATACGCAGTATTTT.

The rearrangement joins TRBV19 to TRBJ1-1, with TRBD1 as a possible D gene (6 bases). Trimming removed 5 bases from V and 1 base from J, with 17 bases in between. CDR1 and CDR2 (germline): LNHDA, SQIVND (reference sequence). The CDR3 is 16 amino acids. The CDR3, as DNA: TGTGCCAGTAGTCCCCACCCAGGGGAAGAGAACACTGAAGCTTTCTTT. Translating it yields CASSPHPGEENTEAFF.

This chain connects TRBV4-3 to TRBJ1-2; the D is unclear. Per the germline V gene, CDR1 is LGHNA and CDR2 is YSLEER. This CDR3 region has 13 residues. V was pared by 4 bases and J by 4 bases, with 10 bases between. The CDR3, as DNA: TGCGCCAGCAGCCGATCGCGTGGCTATGGCTACACCTTC. This translates into CASSRSRGYGYTF.

The CDR3 region is CASQLAGDSEQYF. In DNA form, the CDR3 reads TGTGCCAGCCAACTGGCGGGAGACTCGGAGCAGTACTTC. This chain connects TRBV14 to TRBJ2-7; 7 positions match TRBD2. Germline-derived CDR1 and CDR2 are SGHDN and FVKESK. V lost 8 bases to trimming and J lost 7 bases; unmatched junction nucleotides: 11. CDR3 length equals 13 residues.

The rearrangement uses TRBV5-1 and TRBJ1-4; D possibly corresponds to TRBD1 (6 bases). This CDR3 comprises 15 residues. The germline V gene has CDR1 SGHRS and CDR2 YFSETQ. V dropped 4 bases and J dropped 3 bases, with 13 bases sitting between them. CDR3 bases: TGCGCCAGCAGCGCCGGACAGACGTCTAATGAAAAACTGTTTTTT. This encodes CASSAGQTSNEKLFF. The entire variable domain, with the rest obtained from reference TRBV5-1 and TRBJ1-4, is as follows: KAGVTQTPRYLIKTRGQQVTLSCSPISGHRSVSWYQQTPGQGLQFLFEYFSETQRNKGNFPGRFSGRQFSNSRSEMNVSTLELGDSALYLCASSAGQTSNEKLFFGSGTQLSVL.

The chain uses TRBV7-2 and TRBJ2-1; D may correspond to TRBD1 or TRBD2 (5 bases each). The CDR3 sequence is 14 residues long. The germline V and J ends were trimmed by 6 bases and 8 bases, with 17 bases remaining between them. The germline V gene has CDR1 SGHTA and CDR2 FQGNSA. The CDR3 spells CASSRGHSLDEQFF. CDR3 sequence (DNA): TGTGCCAGCAGTCGGGGCCATAGTCTCGATGAGCAGTTCTTC.